This T cell receptor beta chain was documented in a study of OX40 agonist ivuxolimab in advanced cancers. Study-wide background: Patients received intravenous ivuxolimab every 2 weeks at 0.01 to 10 mg/kg.

Any history of autoimmune disease or systemic immunosuppression disqualified patients. Method: immunoSEQ multiplex PCR; TCRdb's copy keeps in-frame clones and lacks some. The table has 70,000 to 85,000 clones, about 92% seen once. Notes on the study in general: The CD4+ and CD8+ T cells in the blood had expanded clonally by week 6 at 0.1 to 3.0 mg/kg. Partly responding patients at 0.1-3.0 mg/kg showed some of the smallest clonal expansion.

As concerns this clone: The antigen remains unidentified.

Source: CD4+ or CD8+ T cells sorted from blood, taken in a trial of the OX40 agonist ivuxolimab. This receptor was obtained from an adult with an advanced solid tumor such as melanoma, head and neck, liver or kidney cancer.

The CDR3 region has the DNA TGTGCCAGCTTGGCAGCGAACACTGAAGCTTTCTTT. Its translation is CASLAANTEAFF. The chain has TRBV6-6 and TRBJ1-1; no definite D call. The CDR3 is 12 amino acids. V lost 8 bases and J lost 1, with 8 bases in between. The germline V gene encodes CDR1 MNHNY and CDR2 SVGAGI (reference sequence).